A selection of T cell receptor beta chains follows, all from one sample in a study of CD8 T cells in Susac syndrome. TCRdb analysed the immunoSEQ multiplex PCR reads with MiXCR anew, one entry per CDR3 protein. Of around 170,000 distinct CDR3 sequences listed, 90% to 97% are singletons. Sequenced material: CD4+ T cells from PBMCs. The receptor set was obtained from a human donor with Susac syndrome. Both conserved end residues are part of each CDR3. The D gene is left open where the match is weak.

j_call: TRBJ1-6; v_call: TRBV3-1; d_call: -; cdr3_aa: CASSLQASSYNSPLHF; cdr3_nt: TGTGCCAGCAGCCTTCAGGCGAGCTCCTATAATTCACCCCTCCACTTT
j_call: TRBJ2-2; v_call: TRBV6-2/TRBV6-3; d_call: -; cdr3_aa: CASTSAGELFF; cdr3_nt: TGTGCCAGCACCAGCGCCGGGGAGCTGTTTTTT
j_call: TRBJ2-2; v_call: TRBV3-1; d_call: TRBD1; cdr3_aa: CASSRTGGNLGAGELFF; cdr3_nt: TGTGCCAGCAGCCGGACAGGGGGCAATTTAGGAGCCGGGGAGCTGTTTTTT
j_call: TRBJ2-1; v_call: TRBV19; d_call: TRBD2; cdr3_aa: CASSIAGGIYNEQFF; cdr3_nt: TGTGCCAGTAGTATAGCGGGGGGTATCTACAATGAGCAGTTCTTC
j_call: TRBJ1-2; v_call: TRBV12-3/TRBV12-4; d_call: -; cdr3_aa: CASSSGPNYGYTF; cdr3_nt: TGTGCCAGCAGTTCAGGGCCTAACTATGGCTACACCTTC
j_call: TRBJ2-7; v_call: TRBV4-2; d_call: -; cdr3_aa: CASSQEFKGTSYEQYF; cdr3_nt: TGTGCCAGCAGCCAAGAATTTAAGGGGACCTCCTACGAGCAGTACTTC
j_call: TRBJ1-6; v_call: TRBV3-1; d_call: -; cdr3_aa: CASSQVDSRNSPLHF; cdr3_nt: TGTGCCAGCAGCCAAGTGGACAGCAGAAATTCACCCCTCCACTTT
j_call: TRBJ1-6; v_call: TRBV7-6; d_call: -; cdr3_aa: CASSLDLAPLHF; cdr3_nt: TGTGCCAGCAGCTTAGATCTGGCACCCCTCCACTTT
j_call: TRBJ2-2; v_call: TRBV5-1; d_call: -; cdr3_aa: CASSLFGGNTGELFF; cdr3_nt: TGCGCCAGCAGCTTGTTTGGGGGCAACACCGGGGAGCTGTTTTTT
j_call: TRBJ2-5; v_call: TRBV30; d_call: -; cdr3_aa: CAWSLGSNGETQYF; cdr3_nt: TGTGCCTGGAGTCTTGGGTCGAACGGAGAGACCCAGTACTTC
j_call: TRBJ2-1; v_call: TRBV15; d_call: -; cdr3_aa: CATSRDFGSYNEQFF; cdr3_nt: TGTGCCACCAGCAGAGATTTCGGGAGTTACAATGAGCAGTTCTTC
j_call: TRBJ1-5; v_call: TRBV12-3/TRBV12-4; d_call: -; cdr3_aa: CASTKGGASNQPQHF; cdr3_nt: TGTGCCAGCACCAAAGGGGGGGCTAGCAATCAGCCCCAGCATTTT
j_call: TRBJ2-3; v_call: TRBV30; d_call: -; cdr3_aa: CAWSGRSRTDTQYF; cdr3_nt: TGTGCCTGGAGTGGAAGGTCAAGGACAGATACGCAGTATTTT
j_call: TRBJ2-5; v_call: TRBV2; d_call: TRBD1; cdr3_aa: CAGQRDSQETQYF; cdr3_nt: TGTGCCGGCCAAAGGGACAGCCAAGAGACCCAGTACTTC
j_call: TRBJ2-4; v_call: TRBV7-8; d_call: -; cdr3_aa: CASSFPGLAKNIQYF; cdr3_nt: TGTGCCAGCAGCTTTCCAGGTCTGGCCAAAAACATTCAGTACTTC